What follows is one T cell receptor (beta chain) and its context. The data derive from a study of blood T cell repertoires in COVID-19. Study information: COVID-19 samples collected from the United States, Italy and Spain covered acute and convalescent phases.

Germline CDR1 MNHEY, CDR2 SVGAGI. The V end lost 1 base, the J end lost 1 base, and 7 bases lay between the germline ends. This CDR3 comprises 14 residues. Assay used: immunoSEQ multiplex PCR; TCRdb lists only in-frame clones, some missing. The data show roughly 120,000 clones, approximately 90% seen once. This TCR derives from a woman aged 70-85 years who had recovered from COVID-19. This sequence joins TRBV6-5 and TRBJ1-1; TRBD1 might be the D (6 bases). Sequenced sample: peripheral blood. The CDR3, as DNA: TGTGCCAGCAGTTACTTGGGGGCGAACACTGAAGCTTTCTTT. Protein sequence: CASSYLGANTEAFF.